This entry is about one T cell receptor (beta chain). The data stem from a study of PD-1 blockade in mismatch repair-deficient tumors. Study-wide background: Enrolled about 2012-2016, patients had progressing, pretreated mismatch repair-deficient cancers of about a dozen types.

Germline assignment: CDR1 MNHEY and CDR2 SMNVEV (reference sequence). CDR3 length equals 17 residues. Trimming removed 3 bases at V and 0 bases at J, with 12 bases between. The assay was immunoSEQ multiplex PCR, and TCRdb's table has in-frame clones only and misses some. The sample lists tens of thousands of clones, approximately 81% occurring once. This material consisted of peripheral blood, taken 12 weeks after starting pembrolizumab. The chain joins TRBV27 to TRBJ2-6, with D unclear. The sequence came from an adult with mismatch repair-deficient cancer. CDR3 DNA sequence: TGTGCCAGCAGTTTCACAAGTTCCTACTCTGGGGCCAACGTCCTGACTTTC. As protein: CASSFTSSYSGANVLTF.